This T cell receptor beta chain was sequenced during a study of cytomegalovirus exposure and HLA in healthy donors. With 60 Vbeta and 13 Jbeta primers, the PCR was carried out. The repertoire was sequenced with immunoSEQ multiplex PCR; TCRdb's copy has only in-frame clones and lacks some. The repertoire holds about 160,000 clones, with over 70% as singletons. Per the germline V gene, CDR1 is SNHLY and CDR2 is FYNNEI. V lost 7 bases and J 2 bases, leaving 13 bases between the germline ends. The CDR3 loop spans 14 amino acids. This rearrangement joins TRBV2 to TRBJ2-3; tentatively, D is TRBD2 (6 bases). This clonotype was obtained from a man aged 25-45 years in good health and CMV-seronegative. Sequencing input: PBMCs. CDR3 region: CASKGEDFTDTQYF. The CDR3 DNA reads TGTGCCAGCAAAGGGGAGGACTTCACAGATACGCAGTATTTT.